The 25 T cell receptor beta chains below come from one sample, sequenced in a study of blood T cell repertoires in COVID-19. TCRdb's table, derived via immunoSEQ multiplex PCR, lists solely in-frame clones and lacks some. In the table there are 150,000 to 200,000 clones, roughly 80% of which are singletons. Sequencing was done on a sample of peripheral blood. These receptors originate from a woman aged 30 to 39 with acute or convalescent COVID-19.

V gene TRBV27 combines with J gene TRBJ1-2, with unresolved D. This CDR3 contains 16 residues. The germline V and J ends were trimmed by 0 bases and 3 bases, with 14 bases remaining between them. CDR1 and CDR2 from the germline V gene are MNHEY and SMNVEV (reference sequence). This chain's CDR3 is CASSLSAGFGYYGYTF. CDR3 DNA: TGTGCCAGCAGTTTATCAGCAGGTTTTGGATACTATGGCTACACCTTC.

This chain joins TRBV29-1 and TRBJ1-4; D might be TRBD1 (6 bases). Germline loops: CDR1 SQVTM, CDR2 ANQGSEA. V was pared by 3 bases and J by 6 bases, with 17 bases between. This CDR3 comprises 15 residues. CDR3 amino acids: CSVEGLAGADEKLFF. CDR3 DNA sequence: TGCAGCGTTGAGGGTTTGGCAGGGGCAGATGAAAAACTGTTTTTT.

The V and J genes are TRBV27 and TRBJ2-7; D gene unclear. Trimming pared 8 bases from V and 5 bases from J, leaving 13 bases between. The length of the CDR3 is 12 residues. Germline CDR1 MNHEY, CDR2 SMNVEV (reference sequence). The chain's CDR3 is CASGDQANEQYF. DNA for the CDR3: TGTGCCAGCGGCGATCAGGCCAACGAGCAGTACTTC.

This clone was recorded once. This rearrangement joins TRBV3-1 (or the pseudogene TRBV3-2) to TRBJ2-5; 8 bases fit TRBD1. CDR1 LGHDT and CDR2 YNNKEL come from the germline V gene (reference sequence). After removal of 4 bases from V and 1 base from J, the junction contained 5 bases not matched to a gene. The CDR3 is 15 residues long. The CDR3 spells CASSLPGGPQETQYF. Here the CDR3 DNA reads TGTGCCAGCAGCCTCCCAGGGGGCCCCCAAGAGACCCAGTACTTC.

CDR3 protein: CASSYSNDRTEGYTF. The CDR3 DNA sequence: TGTGCCAGCAGTTACTCAAATGACAGGACGGAGGGCTACACCTTC. J is TRBJ1-2 and V is TRBV6-5; D perhaps matches TRBD1 (6 bases). The CDR3 consists of 15 residues. Trimming took 0 bases from V and 8 from J, leaving 16 bases between them. Germline V gives CDR1 MNHEY, CDR2 SVGAGI.

The chain couples TRBV14 to TRBJ1-3; D might be TRBD1 (5 bases). The CDR3 is 15 amino acids. Germline assignment: CDR1 SGHDN and CDR2 FVKESK. V dropped 0 bases and J dropped 3 bases, with 9 bases sitting between them. CDR3 in amino acids: CASSQENGGGNTIYF. Written as DNA, the CDR3 is TGTGCCAGCAGCCAAGAAAACGGGGGTGGAAACACCATATATTTT.

This chain joins TRBV6-5 and TRBJ1-4, with 7 bases matching TRBD1. CDR3 size: 14 residues. Germline assignment: CDR1 MNHEY and CDR2 SVGAGI. V shed 4 bases, J shed 3 bases, and the junction held 2 bases outside the gene matches. Here the CDR3 reads CASSSGTANEKLFF. The CDR3 region has the DNA TGTGCCAGCAGTTCCGGGACAGCTAATGAAAAACTGTTTTTT.

The chain has TRBV6-2 or TRBV6-3 and TRBJ2-1; D not certain. Trimming cost V 2 bases and J 0 bases, with 5 bases left between them. Looked up from germline, CDR1 is MNHEY and CDR2 is SVGEGT. The length of the CDR3 is 14 residues. CDR3 amino acids: CASSYESSYNEQFF. DNA of the CDR3: TGTGCCAGCAGTTACGAGAGCTCCTACAATGAGCAGTTCTTC.

The chain employs TRBV27 and TRBJ1-6; possibly TRBD1 for D (6 bases). The CDR3 contains 15 residues. The V end lost 7 bases, the J end lost 10 bases, and 20 bases lay between the germline ends. The germline V gene encodes CDR1 MNHEY and CDR2 SMNVEV (reference sequence). CDR3 in DNA: TGTGCCAGCAAACCGACAGGCCCGCAACCGTCACCCCTCCACTTT. Protein sequence: CASKPTGPQPSPLHF.

The rearrangement uses TRBV7-9 and TRBJ2-7; 8 bases are shared with TRBD1. CDR1 and CDR2 from the germline V gene are SEHNR and FQNEAQ (reference sequence). This CDR3 has 13 residues. V lost 5 bases and J lost 2; bases outside the gene matches: 2. The CDR3 spells CASSRQGPYEQYF. DNA of the CDR3: TGTGCCAGCAGCCGACAGGGGCCCTACGAGCAGTACTTC.

The rearrangement links TRBV5-4 to TRBJ2-5; no definite D call. This CDR3 is 15 amino acids long. V lost 3 bases to trimming and J lost 7 bases, with 19 bases between them. The germline gives CDR1 SGHNT, CDR2 YYREEE (reference sequence). This CDR3 is CASSWRDRGRGTQYF. CDR3 DNA sequence: TGTGCCAGCAGCTGGCGTGATCGTGGCAGAGGGACCCAGTACTTC. The whole variable domain, remainder taken from reference TRBV5-4 and TRBJ2-5, is ETGVTQSPTHLIKTRGQQVTLRCSSQSGHNTVSWYQQALGQGPQFIFQYYREEENGRGNFPPRFSGLQFPNYSSELNVNALELDDSALYLCASSWRDRGRGTQYFGPGTRLLVL.

Notes on this clone: At the DNA level, this CDR3 is encoded by other sequences in the same sample as well. The chain couples TRBV30 to TRBJ2-1, with D maybe TRBD1 (6 bases). Trimming removed 1 base at V and 4 bases at J, with 8 bases between. CDR1 GTSNPN and CDR2 SVGIG come from the germline V gene (reference sequence). This CDR3 spans 13 amino acids. The CDR3 loop is CAWSADSYNEQFF. CDR3 nucleotide sequence: TGTGCCTGGAGTGCGGACAGTTACAATGAGCAGTTCTTC.

This sequence joins TRBV10-3 and TRBJ2-2, with 8 nucleotides matching TRBD1. The CDR3 sequence is 14 residues long. Germline V gene data show CDR1 as ENHRY and CDR2 as SYGVKD. The V gene end was trimmed by 7 bases and the J gene end by 1 base; junction bases not matched to a gene: 2. CDR3 sequence: CAITGTGNTGELFF. CDR3 sequence (DNA): TGTGCCATCACAGGGACAGGGAACACCGGGGAGCTGTTTTTT.

This chain uses TRBV19 with TRBJ2-1; D might be TRBD2 (6 bases). The CDR3 is 13 residues long. Trimming pared 9 bases from V and 2 bases from J, leaving 11 bases between. Germline CDR1 is LNHDA and CDR2 is SQIVND (reference sequence). The CDR3 here is CASGGATYNEQFF. Here the CDR3 DNA reads TGTGCCAGCGGAGGGGCGACCTACAATGAGCAGTTCTTC.

The chain combines TRBV28 with TRBJ1-4; 7 bases are a match to TRBD1. The CDR3 loop spans 14 amino acids. The V gene end was trimmed by 7 bases and the J gene end by 7 bases; junction bases not matched to a gene: 9. CDR1 MDHEN and CDR2 SYDVKM come from the germline V gene. The CDR3 region has the DNA TGTGCCAGCAACCCGACAGGGATGGGTGAAAAACTGTTTTTT. It yields the protein CASNPTGMGEKLFF.

The chain combines TRBV19 with TRBJ2-7, with a tentative D call TRBD2 (6 bases). Germline CDR1 and CDR2: LNHDA and SQIVND (reference sequence). The germline V and J ends were trimmed by 6 bases and 1 base, with 10 bases remaining between them. This CDR3 is 13 amino acids long. The CDR3 DNA sequence: TGTGCCAGTAGCGGGACTGAGTCCTACGAGCAGTACTTC. Translation: CASSGTESYEQYF.

The chain uses TRBV11-3 and TRBJ2-6, with a weak D call TRBD1 (7 bases). The CDR3 is 16 residues long. The ends were cut back, 5 bases at V and 2 bases at J, with 13 bases in the middle. Germline V gene data show CDR1 as SGHNT and CDR2 as YENEEA. In DNA form, the CDR3 reads TGTGCCAGCAGCCGTACCAGGGGGGCTGGGGCCAACGTCCTGACTTTC. Its protein is CASSRTRGAGANVLTF.

The chain couples TRBV5-1 to TRBJ1-5, with a weak D call TRBD1 (5 bases). V dropped 4 bases and J dropped 2 bases, with 10 bases sitting between them. The CDR3 spans 14 residues. Germline CDR1 is SGHRS and CDR2 is YFSETQ. The CDR3, as DNA: TGCGCCAGCAGCCAGGGAAGCGGCAATCAGCCCCAGCATTTT. Translated, it gives CASSQGSGNQPQHF.

This chain connects TRBV5-5 to TRBJ1-5; no reliable D call. With 4 bases removed from V and 0 bases from J, the gap between germline ends came to 17 bases. Germline CDR1 is SGHKS and CDR2 is YYEKEE (reference sequence). The CDR3 spans 17 residues. The CDR3 sequence is CASSPEAAEYSNQPQHF. The CDR3 bases are TGTGCCAGCAGCCCGGAAGCGGCTGAATATAGCAATCAGCCCCAGCATTTT.

This sequence joins TRBV19 and TRBJ1-5; possible D gene TRBD1, 6 bases. The CDR3 contains 16 residues. Germline CDR1 and CDR2: LNHDA and SQIVND (reference sequence). Between the trimmed V and J ends, which lost 5 bases and 4 bases, there was a span of 18 bases. The DNA of the CDR3 is TGTGCCAGTAGTCTTCGACAGGTCCTTCCGAATCAGCCCCAGCATTTT. Amino acid sequence: CASSLRQVLPNQPQHF.

The chain recombines TRBV10-2 with TRBJ2-3, with unresolved D. V lost 6 bases and J 0 bases, leaving 10 bases between the germline ends. The CDR3 covers 14 residues. Germline CDR1 and CDR2: WSHSY and SAAADI. The CDR3 coding sequence is TGCGCCAGCAGGGTAGCCGCTAGCACAGATACGCAGTATTTT. Protein product: CASRVAASTDTQYF.

The J gene is TRBJ1-3, the V gene TRBV30, with D uncertain. Germline CDR1 and CDR2: GTSNPN and SVGIG (reference sequence). Trimming took 2 bases from V and 1 from J, leaving 9 bases between them. This CDR3 spans 14 amino acids. The CDR3, as DNA: TGTGCCTGGAGTCATGACTTATCTGGAAACACCATATATTTT. This encodes CAWSHDLSGNTIYF.

This clone was seen once. The V gene is TRBV5-6, the J gene TRBJ1-2; 8 nucleotides match TRBD1. Germline assignment: CDR1 SGHDT and CDR2 YYEEEE. Unmatched junction bases numbered 7, after V lost 5 bases and J lost 4 bases. The CDR3 has 14 residues. In DNA form, the CDR3 reads TGTGCCAGCAGACCAGCTACAGGGGGCTATGGCTACACCTTC. As protein: CASRPATGGYGYTF.

The chain links TRBV27 to TRBJ2-4; 8 bases align to TRBD2. J lost 0 bases, V lost 6 bases, and 4 bases had no gene match. Germline lookup yields CDR1 MNHEY and CDR2 SMNVEV (reference sequence). The CDR3 totals 15 residues. CDR3 sequence (DNA): TGTGCCAGCAGAAAACTAGCGGAAGCCAAAAACATTCAGTACTTC. Translation gives CASRKLAEAKNIQYF.

This sequence joins TRBV27 and TRBJ2-4; a possible D gene is TRBD1 (7 bases). The CDR3 loop spans 14 amino acids. Germline V gives CDR1 MNHEY, CDR2 SMNVEV (reference sequence). The V end lost 4 bases, the J end lost 3 bases, and 10 bases lay between the germline ends. CDR3 DNA sequence: TGTGCCAGCAGTTCAGGGGGAGGCAAAAACATTCAGTACTTC. Translation gives CASSSGGGKNIQYF.